This is a list of T cell receptor beta chains from one sample in a study of cytomegalovirus exposure and HLA in healthy donors. Profiled with immunoSEQ multiplex PCR; TCRdb holds only in-frame clones, not every one. The data contain 95,000 to 150,000 clones, approximately 66% of them seen just once; the ten biggest clones take up approximately 8%. The sample consisted of PBMCs. These receptors originate from a woman in her thirties or forties in good health and CMV-seropositive. Each CDR3 is given with its conserved first and last residue. The D gene is left open where the match is weak. Clone size appears in some rows only: once, few, many, or a class for an expanded clone.

TRBJ1-1	-	-	12	TRBV6-1	TGTGCCAGCAGTGACCCGTTCACTGAAGCTTTCTTT	CASSDPFTEAFF
TRBJ1-1	-	-	15	TRBV6-5	TGTGCCAGCAGTTACCAGCGCCGGGTGAACACTGAAGCTTTCTTT	CASSYQRRVNTEAFF
TRBJ2-7	-	few	14	TRBV2	TGTGCCAGCAGTGAATCCGGAGACTCCTACGAGCAGTACTTC	CASSESGDSYEQYF
TRBJ2-1	TRBD1	-	14	TRBV6-6	TGTGCCAGCAGCCCCGGGACAGGGTCGAACGAGCAGTTCTTC	CASSPGTGSNEQFF
TRBJ1-5	-	once	16	TRBV5-6	TGTGCCAGCAGCAGATTTGGGGGAGGAGGGAATCAGCCCCAGCATTTT	CASSRFGGGGNQPQHF
TRBJ2-1	-	-	14	TRBV7-9	TGTGCCAGCAGCTTTCGGACAGCCTACAATGAGCAGTTCTTC	CASSFRTAYNEQFF
TRBJ2-1	-	-	14	TRBV10-1	TGCGCCAGCAGCGAAGGGACAACTTACAATGAGCAGTTCTTC	CASSEGTTYNEQFF
TRBJ1-1	-	-	13	TRBV19	TGTGCCAGTAGTATAGTGGCGGACACTGAAGCTTTCTTT	CASSIVADTEAFF
TRBJ1-1	-	-	12	TRBV6-5	TGTGCCAGCGGGGGTGGGGTGGGGGCCGCTTTCTTT	CASGGGVGAAFF
TRBJ2-7	-	-	13	TRBV28	TGTGCCAGCAGCCCGGACTTACAGTACGAGCAGTACTTC	CASSPDLQYEQYF
TRBJ1-1	TRBD1	-	14	TRBV7-2	TGTGCCAGCAGCTCCAGACAGGGGAGTTCGGAAGCTTTCTTT	CASSSRQGSSEAFF
TRBJ1-5	TRBD1	-	14	TRBV2	TGTGCCAGCACTGACAGGGGCCGTAATCAGCCCCAGCATTTT	CASTDRGRNQPQHF
TRBJ2-7	TRBD2	-	15	TRBV28	TGTGCCAGCAGCCACTGGCTAGCGGGGGGCTACGAGCAGTACTTC	CASSHWLAGGYEQYF
TRBJ2-3	-	-	12	TRBV6-5	TGTGCCAGCAGTTACTCTGGCGGTACGCAGTATTTT	CASSYSGGTQYF
TRBJ1-1	TRBD1	-	17	TRBV11-2	TGTGCCAGCAGCTTAAGGTATCCGGGACAGGGGTCCGCTGAAGCTTTCTTT	CASSLRYPGQGSAEAFF
TRBJ1-4	-	-	15	TRBV6-5	TGTGCCAGCAGTTCCGAGACAGCAACTAATGAAAAACTGTTTTTT	CASSSETATNEKLFF
TRBJ1-1	-	-	13	TRBV6-1	TGTGCCAGCAGCCAGACACAGAACACTGAAGCTTTCTTT	CASSQTQNTEAFF
TRBJ2-1	-	-	15	TRBV28	TGTGCCAGCAGTTTTCGGGGGAGCTCCTACAATGAGCAGTTCTTC	CASSFRGSSYNEQFF
TRBJ2-3	TRBD2	-	15	TRBV4-1	TGCGCCAGCAGCCAGATAGGACTAGCGGGGGAGACGCAGTATTTT	CASSQIGLAGETQYF
TRBJ2-7	TRBD1	-	15	TRBV7-3	TGTGCCAGCAGCCTGGGACAGGGGGCCTACTACGAGCAGTACTTC	CASSLGQGAYYEQYF
TRBJ2-1	-	-	11	TRBV6-4	TGTGCCAGCAGTGACGGAGGGTGGCAGTTCTTC	CASSDGGWQFF
TRBJ2-1	TRBD2	-	17	TRBV5-1	TGCGCCAGCAGCTTGAGACTAGCGGGGGAAGGAGGCAATGAGCAGTTCTTC	CASSLRLAGEGGNEQFF